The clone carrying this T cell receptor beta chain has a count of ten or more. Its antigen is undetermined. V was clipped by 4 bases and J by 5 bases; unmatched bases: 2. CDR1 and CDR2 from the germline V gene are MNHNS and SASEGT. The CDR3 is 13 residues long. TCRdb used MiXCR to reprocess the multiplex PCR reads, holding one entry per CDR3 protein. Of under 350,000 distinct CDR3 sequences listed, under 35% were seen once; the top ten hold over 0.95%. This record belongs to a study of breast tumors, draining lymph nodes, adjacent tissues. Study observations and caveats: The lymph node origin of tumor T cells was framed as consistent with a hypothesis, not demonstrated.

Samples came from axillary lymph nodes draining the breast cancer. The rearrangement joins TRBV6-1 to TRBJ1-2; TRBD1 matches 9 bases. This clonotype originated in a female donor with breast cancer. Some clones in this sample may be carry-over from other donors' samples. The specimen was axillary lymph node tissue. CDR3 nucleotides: TGTGCCAGCAGTGCAGGACAGGGGTATGGCTACACCTTC. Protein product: CASSAGQGYGYTF.